This TCR beta chain was sequenced in a study of low-dose radiotherapy and immunotherapy resistance in tumors. Overall study context: Every 2 weeks, cohort 1 got 0.5 Gy, reaching 6.5 Gy to the planning target volume. The treatment that patients received was intravenous nivolumab 240 mg every two weeks plus ipilimumab 1 mg/kg every six weeks.

TRAV- and TRBV-specific primers primed first-strand cDNA, covering alpha and beta chains. Amplification of TCRs used a constant-region primer and V-primer adapter for approximately 18 PCR cycles. TCRdb fed the reads into MiXCR, producing one record per CDR3 protein. Of tens of thousands of distinct CDR3 sequences in the sample, 15% to 20% are singletons; the top ten hold 2.5% to 3.5%. V was pared by 6 bases and J by 1 base, with 9 bases of the junction left unmatched. The CDR3 extends over 14 amino acids. Looked up from germline, CDR1 is DFQATT and CDR2 is SNEGSKA (reference sequence). Specified time point: before trial treatment.

The specimen comprised PBMCs, sampled before treatment. The rearrangement joins TRBV20-1 to TRBJ2-7; 7 nucleotides match TRBD1. The receptor's source is a male donor with prostate cancer. CDR3 DNA: TGCAGTGCCAGGGACAGTAAAAGGTCCTACGAGCAGTACTTC. This translates into CSARDSKRSYEQYF.